The T cell receptor beta chain under discussion was sequenced for a study of blood T cell repertoires in COVID-19 (dated by TCRdb to 2018 to 2020). Study-level background: The collaborator samples originated in the United States, Italy and Spain and spanned the acute and convalescent phases of COVID-19. Samples came from the ongoing ImmuneRACE study (first 160 participants) plus 1,254 subjects from 6 global collaborators. Deeply sampled blood TCRbeta repertoires from subjects exposed to, actively infected with, or recovered from COVID-19 were included in the dataset. A de-identified subject ID, COVID-19 status, age in years and sex were almost always included in the sample metadata. The material from the prospective study consisted of cDNA or gDNA derived from T cells, B-cell-depleted T cells, or PBMCs. The repertoires were released in a freely available public database meant as a resource for research on the immune response to SARS-CoV-2. HLA class I and class II types, where available, came from metadata supplied by the sample provider rather than from assay-based typing.

Points on this clone: This clone's antigen is unknown. Base quality data are lacking; no much larger clone is found one base away.

The collaborating institutions used their own protocols to collect whole blood in K2EDTA tubes. For TCRbeta analysis, collaborator samples were shipped as frozen whole blood, as isolated PBMCs, or as DNA extracted from either sample type. What the authors observed across the whole study: The amount of clinical and demographic metadata varied by source and participant and was provided uncurated.

TCRbeta CDR3 regions were amplified from genomic DNA using the immunoSEQ Assay, a bias-controlled multiplex PCR. Regarding the original processing steps: Within the assay, amplification of reference gene primers was used to estimate how many nucleated cells each sample contained. To quantify the absolute abundance of each unique TCRbeta CDR3 rearrangement, sequence reads were collapsed and filtered. Productive Simpson clonality was computed per sample as the square root of Simpson's diversity index over productive rearrangements. TCRdb carries this immuneACCESS record with in-frame sequences only. Its versions omit some clonotypes, under half of them owing to an unresolved V gene in the studies checked, with the rest unexplained. That table supplies the V and J calls and clone size; D and trimming were determined from the DNA. Present in this sample are about 210,000 clones, about 91% of which were seen just once. 4.8% of the sample comes from the top ten.

Deletion took 7 bases off V and 3 bases off J, with a span of 18 bases between the germline ends. Measured from the cysteine to the phenylalanine, the CDR3 is 15 residues long. CDR3 DNA only is kept here, 45 bases in frame from base 1. Taken from the germline V gene, the CDR1 and CDR2 loops are SNHLY and FYNNEI. This clonotype originated in a woman between 40 and 50 years old with acute or convalescent COVID-19. The chain uses TRBV2 and TRBJ1-2; TRBD1 is possibly the D segment (5 matching bases). Sequencing was performed on peripheral blood. CDR3 sequence: CASNRQGPIDYGYTF. DNA sequence: TGTGCCAGCAATCGCCAGGGCCCCATTGACTATGGCTACACCTTC.